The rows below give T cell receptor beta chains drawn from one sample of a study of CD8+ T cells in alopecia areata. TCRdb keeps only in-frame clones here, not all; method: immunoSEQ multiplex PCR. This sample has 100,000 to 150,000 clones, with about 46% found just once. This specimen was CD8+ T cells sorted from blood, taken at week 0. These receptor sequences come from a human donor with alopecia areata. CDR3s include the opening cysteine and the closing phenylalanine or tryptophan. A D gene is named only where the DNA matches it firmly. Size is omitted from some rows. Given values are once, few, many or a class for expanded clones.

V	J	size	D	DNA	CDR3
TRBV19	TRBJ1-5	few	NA	TGTGCCAGTAGATCTCAGGGTAGCAATCAGCCCCAGCATTTT	CASRSQGSNQPQHF
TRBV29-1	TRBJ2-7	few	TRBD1	TGCAGCGGTGGACAGGGGGCTTACGAGCAGTACTTC	CSGGQGAYEQYF
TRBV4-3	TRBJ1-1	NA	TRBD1	TGCGCCAGCAGCCATCACAGGGGGCGGACTGAAGCTTTCTTT	CASSHHRGRTEAFF
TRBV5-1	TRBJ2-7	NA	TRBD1	TGCGCCAGCAGCTTGGAGGGCGCAGGGGGCTACGAGCAGTACTTC	CASSLEGAGGYEQYF
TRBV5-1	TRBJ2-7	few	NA	TGCGCCAGCAGCTTGGGGAACGAGCAGTACTTC	CASSLGNEQYF
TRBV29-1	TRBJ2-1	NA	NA	TGCAGCGTTGCGGTGCTCCCCAATGAGCAGTTCTTC	CSVAVLPNEQFF
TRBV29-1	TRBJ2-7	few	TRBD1	TGCAGCGTTGCTGGGACAGGGGCCGAGCAGTACTTC	CSVAGTGAEQYF
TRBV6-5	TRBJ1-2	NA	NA	TGTGCCAGCGGGTCCGGGACACTCATCTATGGCTACACCTTC	CASGSGTLIYGYTF
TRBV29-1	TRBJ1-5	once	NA	TGCAGCGCCGACGGTAAGGGGGGTGGTCAGCCCCAGCATTTT	CSADGKGGGQPQHF
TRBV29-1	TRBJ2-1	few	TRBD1	TGCAGCGCATCGGGACAGGGGACTTACAATGAGCAGTTCTTC	CSASGQGTYNEQFF
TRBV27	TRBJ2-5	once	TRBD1	TGTGCCAGCAGTTCCCGACAGGGGATCGGAGAGACCCAGTACTTC	CASSSRQGIGETQYF
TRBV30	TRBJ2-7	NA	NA	TGTGCCTGGAGTGTACCGGCAGAGTGGAGCTACGAGCAGTACTTC	CAWSVPAEWSYEQYF
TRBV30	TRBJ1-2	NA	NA	TGTGCCTGGAGTGTAGAGGAATATGGCTACACCTTC	CAWSVEEYGYTF
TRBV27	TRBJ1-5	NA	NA	TGTGCCAGCAGTTTAGGGCGGAGCAATCAGCCCCAGCATTTT	CASSLGRSNQPQHF
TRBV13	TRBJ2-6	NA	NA	TGTGCCAGCAGCTCAGACAGGCCCTTCTCTGGGGCCAACGTCCTGACTTTC	CASSSDRPFSGANVLTF
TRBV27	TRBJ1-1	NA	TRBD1	TGTGCCAGCAGTTTAGAAGGGGGCTTCCCAGCTTTCTTT	CASSLEGGFPAFF
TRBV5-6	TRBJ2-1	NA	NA	TGTGCCAGCAGCTTGGGTCCCAGGGTGTTAGGCAATGAGCAGTTCTTC	CASSLGPRVLGNEQFF
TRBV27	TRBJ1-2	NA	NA	TGTGCCAGCAGTTTAACGGCCCTCTGGGGCTACACCTTC	CASSLTALWGYTF
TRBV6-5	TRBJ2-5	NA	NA	TGTGCCAGCAGACGCGGCGGTGGCGGTCAAGAGACCCAGTACTTC	CASRRGGGGQETQYF
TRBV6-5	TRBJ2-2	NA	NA	TGTGCCACCACTACCACCGGGGAGCTGTTTTTT	CATTTTGELFF
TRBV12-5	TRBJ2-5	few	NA	TGTGCTAGTGGTTTGGTAGGGCAGGGGCTGAGAGAAGAGACCCAGTACTTC	CASGLVGQGLREETQYF
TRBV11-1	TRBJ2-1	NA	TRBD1	TGTGCCAGCAGCTTGCACAGGGGTGATGAGCAGTTCTTC	CASSLHRGDEQFF